The sequence of this T cell receptor (beta chain) was determined in a study of identifying expanded T cells in peripheral blood. Study outcomes and limitations: Technical replicates showed about 1.1 changed clones; approximately 2 weeks approximately 16; four weeks 19.

Profiling relied on immunoSEQ multiplex PCR, and the TCRdb table lists in-frame clones only, not all of them. The repertoire holds about 74,000 clones, 84% seen once, with approximately 18% in the top ten. CDR3 length: 15 amino acids. Germline CDR1 is SGHRS and CDR2 is YFSETQ. The V and J ends lost 4 bases and 7 bases, in that order; junction bases with no gene match: 9. On this clone: Its antigen is unidentified.

V is TRBV5-1 and J is TRBJ2-2, with 8 bases fitting TRBD2. The TCR sequence derives from a person aged 18-70 years in good health. Sequenced material: blood. The CDR3 DNA sequence: TGCGCCAGCAGCCAGGGGCGGGAGGACGTCGGGGAGCTGTTTTTT. It encodes CASSQGREDVGELFF. Together with reference TRBV5-1 and TRBJ2-2, the CDR3 gives the full variable domain: KAGVTQTPRYLIKTRGQQVTLSCSPISGHRSVSWYQQTPGQGLQFLFEYFSETQRNKGNFPGRFSGRQFSNSRSEMNVSTLELGDSALYLCASSQGREDVGELFFGEGSRLTVL.